The present entry profiles one TCR beta chain with its context. V lost 1 base and J lost 8, with 8 bases in between. The germline gives CDR1 GTSNPN, CDR2 SVGIG (reference sequence). The CDR3 sequence is 12 residues long. The Seattle patients, enrolled during active infection, were followed longitudinally. These data originate in a study of blood T cell repertoires in COVID-19. Original processing notes: Estimates of nucleated cell counts were drawn from the amplification of reference gene primers. The repertoire was sequenced with immunoSEQ multiplex PCR; TCRdb's copy has only in-frame clones and lacks some. V, J and clone size reflect that table, while D and trimming were determined from the DNA. The sample yields 150,000 to 200,000 clones, less than 90% seen once.

What was sequenced was peripheral blood. This chain connects TRBV30 to TRBJ1-4; the D gene is possibly TRBD1 (5 bases). The TCR was taken from a woman aged 60 to 75 with COVID-19, enrolled during active disease. In DNA form, the CDR3 reads TGTGCCTGGAGTGCCGGGGGGGAAAAACTGTTTTTT. This gives the protein CAWSAGGEKLFF.